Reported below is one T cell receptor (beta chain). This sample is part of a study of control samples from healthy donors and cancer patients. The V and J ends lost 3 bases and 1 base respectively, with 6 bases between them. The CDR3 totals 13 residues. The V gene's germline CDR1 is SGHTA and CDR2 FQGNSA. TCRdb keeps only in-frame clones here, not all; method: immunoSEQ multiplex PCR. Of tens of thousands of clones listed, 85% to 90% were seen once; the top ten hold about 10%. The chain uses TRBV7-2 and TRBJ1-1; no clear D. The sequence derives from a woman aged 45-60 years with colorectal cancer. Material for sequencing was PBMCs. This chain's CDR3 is CASSFSSNTEAFF. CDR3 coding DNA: TGTGCCAGCAGCTTTAGCTCGAACACTGAAGCTTTCTTT.